The clone carrying this TCR beta chain was recorded at least ten times. The TCRbeta library was prepared with unique molecular identifiers. TCRdb reprocessed the PCR reads via MiXCR and lists one record per CDR3 protein. The sample yields some 290,000 distinct CDR3 sequences, more than 9% seen once. The data originate from a study of T-cell reconstitution after alpha-beta-depleted transplantation in children. V trimming: 7 bases; J trimming: 4 bases; junction bases outside the gene matches: 7. The CDR3 has 15 residues. Germline CDR1 reads SGHRS; CDR2 reads YFSETQ. The sequencing here drew on PBMCs from the stem cell graft donor, taken from the stem cell graft. The clonotype was recovered from a human donor who donated a stem cell graft to a child with SCID. The rearrangement links TRBV5-1 to TRBJ2-1; 11 nucleotides match TRBD2. CDR3 in DNA: TGCGCCAGCGCTGACGGGACTAGCGGATACAATGAGCAGTTCTTC. Translating it yields CASADGTSGYNEQFF.